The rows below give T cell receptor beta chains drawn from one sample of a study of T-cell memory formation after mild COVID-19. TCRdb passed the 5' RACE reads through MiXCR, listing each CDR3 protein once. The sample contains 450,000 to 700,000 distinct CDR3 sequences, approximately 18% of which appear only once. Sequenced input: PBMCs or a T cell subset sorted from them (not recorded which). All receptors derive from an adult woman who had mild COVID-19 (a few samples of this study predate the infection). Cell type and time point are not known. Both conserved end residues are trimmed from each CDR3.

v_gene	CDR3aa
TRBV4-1	ASSQDPRGSSYEQY
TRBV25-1	ASSALSGTQY
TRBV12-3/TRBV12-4	ASSLGDPNHDAF
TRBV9	ASSLNWGGSDTQY
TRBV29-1	STRQGSYTDTQY
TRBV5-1	ASSPGTSGGAYYNEQF
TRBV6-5	ASRTQGSLAGAYEQY
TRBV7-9	ASSADRQGSYGYT
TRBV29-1	SVERAGVADTQY
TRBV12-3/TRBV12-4	ASRGTVQHGYT
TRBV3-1	ASSQTRDTYNEQF
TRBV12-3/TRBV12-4	ASSSVRRLGSRSPLH
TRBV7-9	ASSLDLAGATF
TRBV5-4	ASSLQELEGTGELF
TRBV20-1	SASLGGVEKLF
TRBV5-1	ASRSRSLERESSSYEQY
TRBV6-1	ASSEYRNYEQY
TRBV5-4	ASSLPSGGALTGELF
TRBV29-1	SVDGLAGRQETQY
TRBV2	ASSELAGYEQF
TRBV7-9	ASSSGNGHPSYEQY
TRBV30	ASAGGRHEQY
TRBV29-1	SVYRGGGEAF
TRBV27	ASSLSGTASYEQY
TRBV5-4	ASDKWPGAYEQY
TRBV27	ASSPGQGLPPNYGYT
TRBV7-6	ASRSGRLGNEQF
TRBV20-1	SAARPSTDTQY
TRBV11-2	ASSLLLSSGTYEQY
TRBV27	ASSYSSGGGRGDEQF
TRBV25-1	ASSDIQDTSETQY
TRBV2	ASRPYYEQY
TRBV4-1	ASSQGGGQGESKNIQY
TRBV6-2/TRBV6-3	ASSLSLKETQY